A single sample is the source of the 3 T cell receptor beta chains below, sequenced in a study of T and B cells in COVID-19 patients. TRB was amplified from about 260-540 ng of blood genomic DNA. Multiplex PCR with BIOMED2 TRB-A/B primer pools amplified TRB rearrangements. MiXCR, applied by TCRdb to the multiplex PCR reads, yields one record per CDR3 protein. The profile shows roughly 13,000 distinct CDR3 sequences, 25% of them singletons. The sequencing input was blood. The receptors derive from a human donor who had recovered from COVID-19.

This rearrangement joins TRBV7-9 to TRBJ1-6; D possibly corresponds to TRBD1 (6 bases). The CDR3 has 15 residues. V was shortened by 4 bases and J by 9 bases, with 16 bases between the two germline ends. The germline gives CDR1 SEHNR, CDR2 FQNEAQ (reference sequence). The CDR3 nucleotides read TGTGCCAGCAGCTCGGGGGGGGGGCCTAGTTCACCCCTCCACTTT. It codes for CASSSGGGPSSPLHF.

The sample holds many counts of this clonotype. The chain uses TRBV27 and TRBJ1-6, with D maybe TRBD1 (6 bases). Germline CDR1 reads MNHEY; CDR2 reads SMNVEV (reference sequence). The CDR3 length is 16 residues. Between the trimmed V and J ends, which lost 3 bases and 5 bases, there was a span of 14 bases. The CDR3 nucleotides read TGTGCCAGCAGTTTTGGAGGGGGAGCGGATAATTCACCCCTCCACTTT. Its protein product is CASSFGGGADNSPLHF.

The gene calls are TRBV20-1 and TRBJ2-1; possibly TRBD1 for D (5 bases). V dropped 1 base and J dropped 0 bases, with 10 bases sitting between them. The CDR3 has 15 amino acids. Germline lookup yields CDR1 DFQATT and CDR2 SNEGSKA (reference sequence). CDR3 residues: CSARAHRSSYNEQFF. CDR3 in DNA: TGCAGTGCTAGAGCTCACAGGAGCTCCTACAATGAGCAGTTCTTC.